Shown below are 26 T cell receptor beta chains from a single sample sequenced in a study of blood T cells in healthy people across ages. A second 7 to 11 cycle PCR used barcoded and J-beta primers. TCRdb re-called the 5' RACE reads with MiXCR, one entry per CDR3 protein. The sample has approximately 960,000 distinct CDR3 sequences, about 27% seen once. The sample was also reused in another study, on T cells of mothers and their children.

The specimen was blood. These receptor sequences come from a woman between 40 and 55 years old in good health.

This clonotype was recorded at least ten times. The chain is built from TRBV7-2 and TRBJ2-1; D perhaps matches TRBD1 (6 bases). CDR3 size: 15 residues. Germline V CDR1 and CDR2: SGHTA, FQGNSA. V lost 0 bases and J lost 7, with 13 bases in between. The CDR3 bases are TGTGCCAGCAGCTTAGCGACGGGACACGGTAATGAGCAGTTCTTC. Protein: CASSLATGHGNEQFF.

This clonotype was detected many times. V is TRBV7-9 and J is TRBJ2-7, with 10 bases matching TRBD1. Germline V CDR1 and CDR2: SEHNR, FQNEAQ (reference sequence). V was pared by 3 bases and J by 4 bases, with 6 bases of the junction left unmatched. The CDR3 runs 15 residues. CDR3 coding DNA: TGTGCCAGCAGCTTCCCCGACAGGGGGCTTTACGAGCAGTACTTC. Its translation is CASSFPDRGLYEQYF.

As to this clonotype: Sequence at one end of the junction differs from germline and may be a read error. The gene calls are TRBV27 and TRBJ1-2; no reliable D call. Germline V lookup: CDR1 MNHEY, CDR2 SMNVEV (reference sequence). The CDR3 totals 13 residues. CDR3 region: CASSLSLLYGYTF. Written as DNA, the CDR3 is TGCGCCAGCAGTTTATCCCTCCTTTATGGCTACACCTTC.

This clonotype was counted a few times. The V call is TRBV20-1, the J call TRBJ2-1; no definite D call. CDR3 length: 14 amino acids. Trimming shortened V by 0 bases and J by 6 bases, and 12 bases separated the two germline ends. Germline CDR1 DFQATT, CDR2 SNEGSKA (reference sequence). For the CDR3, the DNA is TGCAGTGCTAGAGATCTTCTCCGCATCAATGAGCAGTTCTTC. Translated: CSARDLLRINEQFF.

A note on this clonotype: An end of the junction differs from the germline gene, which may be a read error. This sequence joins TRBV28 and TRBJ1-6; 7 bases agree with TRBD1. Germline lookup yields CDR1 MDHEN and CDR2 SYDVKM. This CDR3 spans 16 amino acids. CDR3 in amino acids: CASSLTGISTNSPLHF. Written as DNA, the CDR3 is TGTGCCAGTAGTTTGACAGGGATTTCTACTAATTCACCCCTCCACTTT.

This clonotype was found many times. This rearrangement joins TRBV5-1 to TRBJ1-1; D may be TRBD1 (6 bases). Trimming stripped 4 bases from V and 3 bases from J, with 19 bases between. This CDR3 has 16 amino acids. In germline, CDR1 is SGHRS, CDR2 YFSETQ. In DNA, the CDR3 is TGCGCCAGCAGCCGGCCCCGGGACAACCCAGACACTGAAGCTTTCTTT. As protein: CASSRPRDNPDTEAFF.

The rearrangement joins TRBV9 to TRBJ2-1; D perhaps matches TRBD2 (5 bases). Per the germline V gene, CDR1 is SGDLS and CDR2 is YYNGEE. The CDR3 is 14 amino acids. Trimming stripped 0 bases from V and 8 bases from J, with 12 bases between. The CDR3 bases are TGTGCCAGCAGCGTAGCCTTAGAGGGCCATGAGCAGTTCTTC. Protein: CASSVALEGHEQFF.

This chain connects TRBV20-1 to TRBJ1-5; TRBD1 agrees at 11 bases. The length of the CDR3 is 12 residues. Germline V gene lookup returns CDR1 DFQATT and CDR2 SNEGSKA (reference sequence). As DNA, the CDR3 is TGCAGCCTGGGACAGGGGGATCAGCCCCAGCATTTT. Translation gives CSLGQGDQPQHF.

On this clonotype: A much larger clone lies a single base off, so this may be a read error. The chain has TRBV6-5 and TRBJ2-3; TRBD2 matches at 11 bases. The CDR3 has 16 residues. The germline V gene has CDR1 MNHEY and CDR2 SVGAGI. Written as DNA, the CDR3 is TGTGCCAGCAGTCAGGGACTAGCGGAACGCACAAATACGCAGTATTTT. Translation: CASSQGLAERTNTQYF.

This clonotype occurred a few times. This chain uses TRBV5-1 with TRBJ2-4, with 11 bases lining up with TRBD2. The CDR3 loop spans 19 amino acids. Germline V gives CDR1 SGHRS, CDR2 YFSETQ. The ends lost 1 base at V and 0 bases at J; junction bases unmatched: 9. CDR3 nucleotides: TGCGCCAGCAGCTTGACCTCCGGGACTAGCGGTGGAGCCAAAAACATTCAGTACTTC. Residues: CASSLTSGTSGGAKNIQYF.

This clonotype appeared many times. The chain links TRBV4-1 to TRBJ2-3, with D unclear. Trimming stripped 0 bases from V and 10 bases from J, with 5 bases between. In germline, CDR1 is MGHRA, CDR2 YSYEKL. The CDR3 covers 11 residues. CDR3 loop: CASSQDMAQYF. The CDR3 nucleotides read TGCGCCAGCAGCCAAGATATGGCGCAGTATTTT.

CDR3 residues: CASSQRGQMNTEAFF. The CDR3 DNA reads TGCGCCAGCAGCCAACGGGGACAGATGAACACTGAAGCTTTCTTT. The chain is built from TRBV4-1 and TRBJ1-1, with TRBD1 matching 7 bases. CDR1 and CDR2 from the germline V gene are MGHRA and YSYEKL. This CDR3 has 15 amino acids. The V and J ends lost 2 bases and 0 bases, in that order; junction bases with no gene match: 3.

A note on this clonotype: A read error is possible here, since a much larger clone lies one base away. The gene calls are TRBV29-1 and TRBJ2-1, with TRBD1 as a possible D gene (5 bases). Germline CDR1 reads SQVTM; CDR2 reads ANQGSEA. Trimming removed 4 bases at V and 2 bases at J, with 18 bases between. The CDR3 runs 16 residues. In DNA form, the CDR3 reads TGCAGCGTTGGAGATATCGTAGGGGTGGCCTACAATGAGCAGTTCTTC. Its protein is CSVGDIVGVAYNEQFF.

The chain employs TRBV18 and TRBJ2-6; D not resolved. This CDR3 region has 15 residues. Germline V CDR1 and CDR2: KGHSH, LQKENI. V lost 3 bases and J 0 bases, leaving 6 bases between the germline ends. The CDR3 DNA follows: TGTGCCAGCTCACCCGACAACTCTGGGGCCAACGTCCTGACTTTC. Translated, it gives CASSPDNSGANVLTF. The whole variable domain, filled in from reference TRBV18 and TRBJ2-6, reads NAGVMQNPRHLVRRRGQEARLRCSPMKGHSHVYWYRQLPEEGLKFMVYLQKENIIDESGMPKERFSAEFPKEGPSILRIQQVVRGDSAAYFCASSPDNSGANVLTFGAGSRLTVL.

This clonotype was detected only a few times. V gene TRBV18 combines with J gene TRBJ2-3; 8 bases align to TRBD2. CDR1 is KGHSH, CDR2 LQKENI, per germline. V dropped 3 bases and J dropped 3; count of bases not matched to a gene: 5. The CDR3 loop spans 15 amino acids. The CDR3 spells CASSPRGVRTDTQYF. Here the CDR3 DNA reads TGTGCCAGCTCACCGCGGGGGGTACGAACAGATACGCAGTATTTT.

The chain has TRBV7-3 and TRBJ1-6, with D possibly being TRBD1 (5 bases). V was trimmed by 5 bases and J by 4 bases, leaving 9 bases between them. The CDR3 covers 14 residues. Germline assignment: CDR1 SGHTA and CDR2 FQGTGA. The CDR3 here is CASSPGAYNSPLHF. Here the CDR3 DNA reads TGTGCCAGCAGCCCCGGGGCTTATAATTCACCCCTCCACTTT.

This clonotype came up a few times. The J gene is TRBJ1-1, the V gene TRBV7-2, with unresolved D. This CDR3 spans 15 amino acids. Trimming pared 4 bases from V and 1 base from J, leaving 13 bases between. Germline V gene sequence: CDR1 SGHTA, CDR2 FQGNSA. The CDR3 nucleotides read TGTGCCAGCAGCTCCTCCCAATTTAGGAACACTGAAGCTTTCTTT. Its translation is CASSSSQFRNTEAFF.

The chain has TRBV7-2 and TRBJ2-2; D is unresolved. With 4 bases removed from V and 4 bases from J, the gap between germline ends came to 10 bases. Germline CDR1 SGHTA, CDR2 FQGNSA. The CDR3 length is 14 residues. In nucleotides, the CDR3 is TGTGCCAGCAGCTGGCTTCGGAGCACCGGGGAGCTGTTTTTT. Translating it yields CASSWLRSTGELFF.

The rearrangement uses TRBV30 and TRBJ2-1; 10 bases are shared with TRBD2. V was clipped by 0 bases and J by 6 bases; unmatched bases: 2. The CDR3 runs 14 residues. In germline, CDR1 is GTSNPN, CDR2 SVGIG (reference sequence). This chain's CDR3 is CAWSVSGGGNEQFF. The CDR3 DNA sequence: TGTGCCTGGAGTGTAAGCGGGGGGGGCAATGAGCAGTTCTTC.

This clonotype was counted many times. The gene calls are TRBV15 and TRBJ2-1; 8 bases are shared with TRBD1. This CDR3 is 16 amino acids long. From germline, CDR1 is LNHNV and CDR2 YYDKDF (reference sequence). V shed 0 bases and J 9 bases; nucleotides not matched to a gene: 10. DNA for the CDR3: TGTGCCACCAGCAGAGATAGGAACAGGGGGTTTGGTGAGCAGTTCTTC. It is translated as CATSRDRNRGFGEQFF.

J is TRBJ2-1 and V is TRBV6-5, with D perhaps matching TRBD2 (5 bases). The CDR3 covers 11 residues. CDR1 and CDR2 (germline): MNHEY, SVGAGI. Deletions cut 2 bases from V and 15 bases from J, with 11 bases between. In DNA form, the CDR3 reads TGTGCCAGCAGTTACCTGGAAGCGGTGTTCTTC. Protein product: CASSYLEAVFF.

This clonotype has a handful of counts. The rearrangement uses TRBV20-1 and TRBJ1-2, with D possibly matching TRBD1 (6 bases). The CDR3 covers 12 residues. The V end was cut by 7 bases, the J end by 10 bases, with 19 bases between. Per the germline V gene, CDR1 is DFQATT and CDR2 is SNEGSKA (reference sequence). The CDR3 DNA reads TGCAGTGTTCCAAGGGGGGCAGGGGACTACACCTTC. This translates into CSVPRGAGDYTF.

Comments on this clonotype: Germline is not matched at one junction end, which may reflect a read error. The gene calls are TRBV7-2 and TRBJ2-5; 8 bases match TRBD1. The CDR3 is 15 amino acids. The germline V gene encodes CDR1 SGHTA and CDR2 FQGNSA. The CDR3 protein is CASSHRGWVQETQDF. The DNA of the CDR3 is TGTGCCAGCAGCCACAGGGGGTGGGTGCAAGAGACCCAGGACTTC. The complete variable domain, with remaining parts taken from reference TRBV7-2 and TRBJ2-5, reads GAGVSQSPSNKVTEKGKDVELRCDPISGHTALYWYRQSLGQGLEFLIYFQGNSAPDKSGLPSDRFSAERTGGSVSTLTIQRTQQEDSAVYLCASSHRGWVQETQDFGPGTRLLVL.

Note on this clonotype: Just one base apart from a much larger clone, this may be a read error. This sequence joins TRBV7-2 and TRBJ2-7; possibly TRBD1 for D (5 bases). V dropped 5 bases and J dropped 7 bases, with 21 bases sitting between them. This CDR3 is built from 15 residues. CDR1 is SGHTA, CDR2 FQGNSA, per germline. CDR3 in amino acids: CASSPKAGRCGEQYF. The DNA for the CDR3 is TGTGCCAGCAGCCCAAAGGCAGGGCGGTGTGGGGAGCAGTACTTC.

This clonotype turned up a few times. The CDR3 loop is CASSLAGHTNTEAFF. The CDR3, as DNA: TGCGCCAGCAGCTTGGCCGGCCACACGAACACTGAAGCTTTCTTT. The chain carries TRBV5-1 and TRBJ1-1; D is unclear. The CDR3 totals 15 residues. V dropped 0 bases and J dropped 1 base, with 10 bases sitting between them. The germline gives CDR1 SGHRS, CDR2 YFSETQ.

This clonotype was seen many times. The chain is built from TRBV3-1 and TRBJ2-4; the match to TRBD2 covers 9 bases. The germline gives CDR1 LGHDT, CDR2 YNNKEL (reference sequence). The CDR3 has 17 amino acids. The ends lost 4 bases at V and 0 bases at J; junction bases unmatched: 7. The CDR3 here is CASSRRGGAAAKNIQYF. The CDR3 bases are TGTGCCAGCAGCCGCCGCGGGGGGGCCGCAGCCAAAAACATTCAGTACTTC.